A single sample is the source of the 21 T cell receptor beta chains below, sequenced in a study of a mutant IDH1 vaccine in newly diagnosed glioma. No cognate antigen is known for these TCRs. Noted time point: week 23, last vaccination. The vaccine gave 300 ug of a 20-mer mutant IDH1 peptide subcutaneously per dose. Measured with immunoSEQ multiplex PCR; TCRdb has only the in-frame clones, and not every one. Of 30,000 to 40,000 clones in the sample, about four fifths were seen once. Material: PBMCs, obtained from a glioma patient whose treatment included an IDH1 peptide vaccine. The receptors originated from a man aged 35 to 55 with glioma.

The chain recombines TRBV29-1 with TRBJ1-3; D is perhaps TRBD1 (5 bases). The CDR3 contains 12 residues. Trimming cost V 2 bases and J 8 bases, with 10 bases left between them. Germline CDR1 and CDR2: SQVTM and ANQGSEA. The CDR3 reads CSVERGSDTIYF. CDR3 bases: TGCAGCGTTGAACGGGGGAGCGACACCATATATTTT.

A note on this clone: This sample includes further DNA sequences coding for the same CDR3. The chain has TRBV19 and TRBJ2-3, with 7 bases matching TRBD2. V lost 7 bases, J lost 5 bases, and 18 bases stayed unmatched. Germline V gene sequence: CDR1 LNHDA, CDR2 SQIVND (reference sequence). This CDR3 contains 17 residues. CDR3 bases: TGTGCCAGTACCTCGTGGGGGGGAGGCGGTTCGGGAGATACGCAGTATTTT. Translation gives CASTSWGGGGSGDTQYF. Full variable domain (remainder filled in from reference TRBV19 and TRBJ2-3): DGGITQSPKYLFRKEGQNVTLSCEQNLNHDAMYWYRQDPGQGLRLIYYSQIVNDFQKGDIAEGYSVSREKKESFPLTVTSAQKNPTAFYLCASTSWGGGGSGDTQYFGPGTRLTVL.

V is TRBV7-2 and J is TRBJ2-3, with D unclear. There are 14 residues in the CDR3. Trimming took 1 base from V and 2 from J, leaving 7 bases between them. Germline V gives CDR1 SGHTA, CDR2 FQGNSA. The CDR3: CASSLVPATDTQYF. The DNA for the CDR3 is TGTGCCAGCAGCTTAGTGCCCGCCACAGATACGCAGTATTTT.

This clone was seen a handful of times. This chain joins TRBV19 and TRBJ2-6; no definite D call. Between the trimmed V and J ends, which lost 4 bases and 1 base, there was a span of 5 bases. CDR3 size: 14 residues. Germline V gene sequence: CDR1 LNHDA, CDR2 SQIVND (reference sequence). This CDR3 reads CASSSASGANVLTF. In DNA form, the CDR3 reads TGTGCCAGTAGTAGTGCGTCTGGGGCCAACGTCCTGACTTTC.

The J gene is TRBJ2-5, the V gene TRBV5-1; 10 bases are shared with TRBD2. This CDR3 region has 17 residues. Germline lookup yields CDR1 SGHRS and CDR2 YFSETQ. V dropped 4 bases and J dropped 1; count of bases not matched to a gene: 10. CDR3: CASSLGVSSGSQETQYF. The CDR3 DNA follows: TGCGCCAGCAGCCTGGGGGTGTCTAGCGGGAGCCAAGAGACCCAGTACTTC. Based on the CDR3 plus reference TRBV5-1 and TRBJ2-5, the full variable domain is KAGVTQTPRYLIKTRGQQVTLSCSPISGHRSVSWYQQTPGQGLQFLFEYFSETQRNKGNFPGRFSGRQFSNSRSEMNVSTLELGDSALYLCASSLGVSSGSQETQYFGPGTRLLVL.

The chain employs TRBV7-9 and TRBJ1-4, with unresolved D. This CDR3 has 16 residues. Germline loops: CDR1 SEHNR, CDR2 FQNEAQ (reference sequence). V was cut by 3 bases and J by 5 bases, with 16 bases left in between. CDR3 nucleotide sequence: TGTGCCAGCAGCTTGCCCGTCTGGGAGGTGAATGAAAAACTGTTTTTT. It specifies CASSLPVWEVNEKLFF.

The chain couples TRBV5-6 to TRBJ2-1; weak D call: TRBD1 (5 bases). The CDR3 runs to 15 residues. V lost 2 bases and J 0 bases, leaving 9 bases between the germline ends. The germline CDR1 and CDR2 sequences are SGHDT and YYEEEE. In DNA form, the CDR3 reads TGTGCCAGCAGCTTTAGGACAAGCTCCTACAATGAGCAGTTCTTC. It translates to CASSFRTSSYNEQFF.

The chain carries TRBV7-9 and TRBJ2-7; D unclear. The CDR3 spans 13 residues. V was pared by 3 bases and J by 2 bases, with 8 bases between. CDR1 and CDR2 (germline): SEHNR, FQNEAQ (reference sequence). CDR3 sequence: CASSFSPAYEQYF. CDR3 bases: TGTGCCAGCAGCTTCTCTCCGGCCTACGAGCAGTACTTC.

V and J are TRBV4-1 and TRBJ2-7; D not certain. V was pared by 1 base and J by 1 base, with 5 bases between. The CDR3 spans 13 residues. CDR1 is MGHRA and CDR2 is YSYEKL in the germline V gene. The CDR3 protein is CASSQGGSYEQYF. The DNA of the CDR3 is TGCGCCAGCAGCCAAGGCGGATCCTACGAGCAGTACTTC.

This chain connects TRBV5-4 to TRBJ2-5; TRBD1 aligns across 10 bases. The DNA end is more similar to TRBJ2-7, so the J call may be wrong. This CDR3 has 18 amino acids. Germline V lookup: CDR1 SGHNT, CDR2 YYREEE (reference sequence). CDR3 coding DNA: TGTGCCAGCAGCTCGGACCGGGACAGGGGATTTAGTTCCTACGAGCAGTACTTC. Translating gives CASSSDRDRGFSSYEQYF.

The rearrangement joins TRBV6-1 to TRBJ1-1; 11 positions match TRBD1. The CDR3 is 15 residues long. The V gene's germline CDR1 is MNHNS and CDR2 SASEGT. Losses at the gene ends were 10 bases for V and 0 bases for J; bases not matched to a gene: 7. The chain's CDR3 is CATTKGQGVNTEAFF. The CDR3 nucleotides are TGTGCCACCACTAAGGGACAGGGGGTGAACACTGAAGCTTTCTTT.

This clone was counted only a few times. V gene TRBV11-1 combines with J gene TRBJ1-1; a possible D gene is TRBD1 (5 bases). V lost 6 bases and J 0 bases, leaving 11 bases between the germline ends. Germline lookup yields CDR1 SGHAT and CDR2 FQDESV (reference sequence). CDR3 length: 14 amino acids. The CDR3 nucleotides are TGTGCCAGCAGTTCAGGGCTTCTGAACACTGAAGCTTTCTTT. This encodes CASSSGLLNTEAFF. The whole variable domain, remainder taken from reference TRBV11-1 and TRBJ1-1, is EAEVAQSPRYKITEKSQAVAFWCDPISGHATLYWYRQILGQGPELLVQFQDESVVDDSQLPKDRFSAERLKGVDSTLKIQPAELGDSAMYLCASSSGLLNTEAFFGQGTRLTVV.

J is TRBJ2-5 and V is TRBV12-5; TRBD2 aligns across 12 bases. The DNA end is a closer match to TRBJ2-7, so the J assignment may be wrong. Looked up from germline, CDR1 is LGHNT and CDR2 is FRNRAP. The CDR3 covers 14 residues. The CDR3 is CASGPRTSGDEQYF. The CDR3, as DNA: TGTGCTAGTGGTCCGAGGACTAGCGGGGACGAGCAGTACTTC.

V is TRBV28 and J is TRBJ1-4, with TRBD1 matching 8 bases. The CDR3 covers 20 residues. Trimming removed 6 bases from V and 3 bases from J; junction bases left unmatched: 21. Germline loops: CDR1 MDHEN, CDR2 SYDVKM. CDR3 sequence: CASSRPLGVETGVPNEKLFF. The CDR3, as DNA: TGTGCCAGCAGCCGGCCACTCGGGGTTGAGACAGGGGTCCCTAATGAAAAACTGTTTTTT.

The chain has TRBV6-5 and TRBJ2-7, with no clear D. Germline V gene data show CDR1 as MNHEY and CDR2 as SVGAGI. The CDR3 length is 15 residues. V was trimmed by 0 bases and J by 0 bases, leaving 9 bases between them. The CDR3 loop reads CASSYSSRVSYEQYF. The DNA for the CDR3 is TGTGCCAGCAGTTACTCGAGTCGGGTCTCCTACGAGCAGTACTTC.

This clone was seen once. The chain couples TRBV6-6 to TRBJ2-7, with 9 bases fitting TRBD2. Looked up from germline, CDR1 is MNHNY and CDR2 is SVGAGI (reference sequence). The CDR3 contains 16 residues. V was pared by 0 bases and J by 7 bases, with 10 bases of the junction left unmatched. The CDR3 spells CASSYSVVAGAREQYF. CDR3 bases: TGTGCCAGCAGTTACTCGGTGGTAGCGGGGGCCCGGGAGCAGTACTTC.

The chain recombines TRBV11-2 with TRBJ2-1, with 8 positions matching TRBD2. The CDR3 totals 16 residues. With V trimmed by 1 base and J by 4 bases, 6 bases remained unmatched. CDR1 is SGHAT and CDR2 is FQNNGV in the germline V gene. For the CDR3, the DNA is TGTGCCAGCAGCTTAGCGTACCAGCGGGGGTACAATGAGCAGTTCTTC. Its translation is CASSLAYQRGYNEQFF.

The chain carries TRBV11-2 and TRBJ2-4; D ambiguous. Germline V lookup: CDR1 SGHAT, CDR2 FQNNGV. The CDR3 has 13 amino acids. Trimming took off 2 bases at V and 2 bases at J, with 4 bases between the two ends. The CDR3 region is CASSLKTKNIQYF. CDR3 nucleotides: TGTGCCAGCAGCTTAAAAACCAAAAACATTCAGTACTTC.

This chain links TRBV6-6 with TRBJ1-2, with a weak D call TRBD1 (5 bases). Germline assignment: CDR1 MNHNY and CDR2 SVGAGI (reference sequence). This CDR3 is built from 13 residues. The ends were cut back, 6 bases at V and 8 bases at J, with 16 bases in the middle. The CDR3 protein is CASRNAGSKGYTF. In DNA form, the CDR3 reads TGTGCCAGCAGAAACGCAGGGTCAAAAGGCTACACCTTC.

The chain combines TRBV19 with TRBJ1-1; no clear D gene. The CDR3 contains 13 residues. Germline CDR1 and CDR2: LNHDA and SQIVND (reference sequence). Trimming removed 0 bases from V and 5 bases from J, with 7 bases in between. The CDR3 bases are TGTGCCAGTAGTATAGAGGGAGGGACTGAAGCTTTCTTT. The encoded protein is CASSIEGGTEAFF. The entire variable domain, with the rest obtained from reference TRBV19 and TRBJ1-1, is as follows: DGGITQSPKYLFRKEGQNVTLSCEQNLNHDAMYWYRQDPGQGLRLIYYSQIVNDFQKGDIAEGYSVSREKKESFPLTVTSAQKNPTAFYLCASSIEGGTEAFFGQGTRLTVV.

Comment on this clone: A junction end diverges from the germline sequence, so it may reflect a read error. This chain joins TRBV7-9 and TRBJ1-1, with D possibly being TRBD1 (6 bases). The germline V gene has CDR1 SEHNR and CDR2 FQNEAQ (reference sequence). There are 13 residues in the CDR3. This chain's CDR3 is CASSLDVGGAGDF. The CDR3, as DNA: TGTGCCAGCAGCTTAGACGTCGGGGGCGCGGGGGACTTT.